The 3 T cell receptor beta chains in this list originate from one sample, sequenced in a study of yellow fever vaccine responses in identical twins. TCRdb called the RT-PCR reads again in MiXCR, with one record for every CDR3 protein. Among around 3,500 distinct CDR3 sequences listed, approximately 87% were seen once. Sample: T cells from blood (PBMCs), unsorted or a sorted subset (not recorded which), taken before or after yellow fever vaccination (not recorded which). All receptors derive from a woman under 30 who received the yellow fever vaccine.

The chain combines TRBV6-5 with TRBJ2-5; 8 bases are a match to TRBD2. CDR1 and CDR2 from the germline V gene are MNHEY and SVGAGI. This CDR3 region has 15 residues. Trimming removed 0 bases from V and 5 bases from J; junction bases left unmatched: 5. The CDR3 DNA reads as TGTGCCAGCAGTTACTCGAGCGGGAGTAAGGAGACCCAGTACTTC. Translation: CASSYSSGSKETQYF.

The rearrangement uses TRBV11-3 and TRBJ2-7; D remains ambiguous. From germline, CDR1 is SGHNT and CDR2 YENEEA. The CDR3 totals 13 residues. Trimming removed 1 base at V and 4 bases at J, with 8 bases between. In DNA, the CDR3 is TGTGCCAGCAGCTTAGTGCCGGCGTACGAGCAGTACTTC. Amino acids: CASSLVPAYEQYF.

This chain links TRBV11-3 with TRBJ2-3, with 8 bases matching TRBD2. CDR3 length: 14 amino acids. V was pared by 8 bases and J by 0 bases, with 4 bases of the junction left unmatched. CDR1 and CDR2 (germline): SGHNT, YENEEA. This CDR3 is CASGTSGSTDTQYF. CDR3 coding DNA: TGTGCCAGCGGAACTAGCGGAAGCACAGATACGCAGTATTTT.